This T cell receptor (beta chain) was captured in a study of blood T cell repertoires in COVID-19 (dated by TCRdb to about 2020). Background for the entire study: Samples from collaborators originated in the United States, Italy and Spain and spanned both the acute and convalescent phases of COVID-19. The prospective study material was composed of cDNA or gDNA derived from T cells, B-cell-depleted T cells, or PBMCs. The dataset comprised deeply sampled blood TCRbeta repertoires from subjects exposed to, actively infected with, or recovered from COVID-19. The repertoires were made available in a free public database intended to serve as a resource for research on the immune response to SARS-CoV-2. Samples were obtained from the ongoing ImmuneRACE study (first 160 participants) and from over 1,000 subjects provided by 6 global collaborators. Sample metadata almost always included a de-identified subject ID, COVID-19 status, age in years and sex. Where available, HLA class I and class II types were taken from metadata supplied by the sample provider and were not determined by assay-based typing.

Broad study findings and their caveats: The amount of clinical and demographic metadata varied by source and participant and was provided uncurated.

Turning to this clone: Its antigen has not been determined. Base quality data are lacking; no much larger clone is found one base away.

Its CDR3 holds 16 amino acids, cysteine through phenylalanine. This entry keeps only the CDR3 DNA: 48 bases, framed from base 1. Relative to germline, V is 5 bases shorter and J is 3 bases shorter, with 17 bases between their ends. The germline V gene gives CDR1 as MNHEY and CDR2 as SVGEGT. In Seattle, one collaborating source enrolled patients while the infection was active and tracked those patients longitudinally over the course of disease. Whole blood was collected in K2EDTA tubes by collaborating institutions according to the institutions' own protocols. For TCRbeta analysis, collaborators shipped samples as frozen whole blood, isolated PBMCs, or DNA extracted from either of those sample types. The immunoSEQ Assay, a bias-controlled multiplex PCR, was used to amplify TCRbeta CDR3 regions from genomic DNA. Turning to the authors' computational methods: The number of nucleated cells in each sample was estimated from the amplification of reference gene primers within the assay. To quantify the absolute abundance of each unique TCRbeta CDR3 rearrangement, sequence reads were collapsed and filtered. For each sample, productive Simpson clonality was calculated as the square root of Simpson's diversity index over productive rearrangements. The source is immuneACCESS, and TCRdb retained only in-frame sequences with V and J called. Part of the clones is not carried over; for the studies checked, unresolved V genes explain less than half of this, and the remainder is unexplained. V and J calls plus clone size are reproduced from that table; the DNA served to infer D and trimming. The sample table shows a few hundred thousand clones, and 70% to 90% are seen once. The ten largest clones represent under 8.5% of the sample.

The origin of this receptor is a woman aged 60-75 years with COVID-19, enrolled during active disease. The source material was peripheral blood. The sequence joins TRBV6-2 or TRBV6-3 to TRBJ2-1, with a tentative D gene TRBD2 over 7 matching bases. The DNA sequence is TGTGCCAGCAGTCGCGAGGGAGGGGGGGTCTACAATGAGCAGTTCTTC. The resulting protein is CASSREGGGVYNEQFF.